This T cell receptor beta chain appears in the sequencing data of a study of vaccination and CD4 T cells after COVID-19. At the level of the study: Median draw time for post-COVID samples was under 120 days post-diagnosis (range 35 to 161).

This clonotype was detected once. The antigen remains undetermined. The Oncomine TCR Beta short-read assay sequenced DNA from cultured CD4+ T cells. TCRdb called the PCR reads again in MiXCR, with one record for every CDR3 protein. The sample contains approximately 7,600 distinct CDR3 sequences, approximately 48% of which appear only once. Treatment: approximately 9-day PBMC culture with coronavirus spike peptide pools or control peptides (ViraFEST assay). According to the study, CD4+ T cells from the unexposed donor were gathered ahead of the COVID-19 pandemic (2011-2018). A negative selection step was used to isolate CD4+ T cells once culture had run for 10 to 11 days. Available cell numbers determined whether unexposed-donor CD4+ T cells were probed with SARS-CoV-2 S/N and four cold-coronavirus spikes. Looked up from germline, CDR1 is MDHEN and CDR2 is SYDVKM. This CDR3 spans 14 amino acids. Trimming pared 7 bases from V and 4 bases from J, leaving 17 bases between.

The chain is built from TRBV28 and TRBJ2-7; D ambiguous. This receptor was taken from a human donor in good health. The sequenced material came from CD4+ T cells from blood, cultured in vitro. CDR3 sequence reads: CASNSVRTAYEQYF. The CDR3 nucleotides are TGTGCCAGCAACTCCGTGAGAACCGCTTACGAGCAGTACTTC.